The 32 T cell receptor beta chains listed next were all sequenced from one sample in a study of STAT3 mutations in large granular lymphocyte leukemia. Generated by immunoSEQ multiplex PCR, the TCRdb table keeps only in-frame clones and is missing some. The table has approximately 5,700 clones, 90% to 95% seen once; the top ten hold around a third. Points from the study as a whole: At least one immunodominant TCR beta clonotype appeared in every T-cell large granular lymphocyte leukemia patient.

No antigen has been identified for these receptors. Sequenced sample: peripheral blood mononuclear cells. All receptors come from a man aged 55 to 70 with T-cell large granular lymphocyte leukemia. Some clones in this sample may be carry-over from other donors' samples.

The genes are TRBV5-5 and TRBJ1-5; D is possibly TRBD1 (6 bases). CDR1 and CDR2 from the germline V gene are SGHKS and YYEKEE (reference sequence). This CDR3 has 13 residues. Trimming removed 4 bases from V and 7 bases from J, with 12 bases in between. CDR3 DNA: TGTGCCAGCAGCGTGGACAGCCAGCAGCCCCAGCATTTT. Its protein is CASSVDSQQPQHF.

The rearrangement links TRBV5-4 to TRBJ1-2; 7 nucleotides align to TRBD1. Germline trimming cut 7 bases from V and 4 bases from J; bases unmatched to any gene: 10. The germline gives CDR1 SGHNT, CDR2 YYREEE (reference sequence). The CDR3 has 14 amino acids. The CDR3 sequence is CASSVRDSGYGYTF. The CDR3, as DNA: TGTGCCAGCTCCGTCCGGGACAGCGGCTATGGCTACACCTTC.

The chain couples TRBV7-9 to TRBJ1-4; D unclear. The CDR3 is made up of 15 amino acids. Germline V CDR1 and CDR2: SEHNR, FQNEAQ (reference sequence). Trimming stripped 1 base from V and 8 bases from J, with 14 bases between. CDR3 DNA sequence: TGTGCCAGCAGCTTAGACGGGAGGATAGGCGAAAAACTGTTTTTT. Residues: CASSLDGRIGEKLFF.

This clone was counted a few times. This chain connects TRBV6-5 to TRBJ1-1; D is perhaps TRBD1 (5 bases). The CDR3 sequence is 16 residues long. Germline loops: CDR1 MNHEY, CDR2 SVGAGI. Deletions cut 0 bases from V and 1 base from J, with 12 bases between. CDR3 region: CASSYSEGRGNTEAFF. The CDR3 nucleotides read TGTGCCAGCAGTTACTCGGAGGGGCGGGGGAACACTGAAGCTTTCTTT.

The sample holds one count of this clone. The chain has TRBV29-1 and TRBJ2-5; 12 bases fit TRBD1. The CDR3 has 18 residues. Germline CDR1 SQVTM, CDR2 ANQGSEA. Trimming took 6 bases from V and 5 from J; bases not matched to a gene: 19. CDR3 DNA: TGCAGCGTCCAAGGGATCCCCCCCGGGACAGGGGGCTGGGAGACCCAGTACTTC. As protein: CSVQGIPPGTGGWETQYF.

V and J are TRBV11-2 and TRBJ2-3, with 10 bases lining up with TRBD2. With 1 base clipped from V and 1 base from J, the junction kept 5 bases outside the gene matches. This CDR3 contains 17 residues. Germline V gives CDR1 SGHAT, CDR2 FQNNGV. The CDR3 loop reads CASSLGGLAIGTDTQYF. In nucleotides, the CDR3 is TGTGCCAGCAGCTTAGGGGGACTAGCGATCGGCACAGATACGCAGTATTTT.

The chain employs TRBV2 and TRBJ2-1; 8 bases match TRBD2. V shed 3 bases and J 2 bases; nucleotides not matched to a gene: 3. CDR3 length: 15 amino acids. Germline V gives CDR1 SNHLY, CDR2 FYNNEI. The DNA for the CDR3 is TGTGCCAGCAGTGAGAGCGGGAGACCCTACAATGAGCAGTTCTTC. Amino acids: CASSESGRPYNEQFF.

CDR3 DNA: TGCGCCAGCAGCTTGGTGGGGACAGGGGGCGTGTACAATGAGCAGTTCTTC. Translated: CASSLVGTGGVYNEQFF. The rearrangement joins TRBV5-1 to TRBJ2-1, with TRBD1 matching 12 bases. The trim removed 0 bases at V and 4 bases at J, leaving 5 bases unmatched. CDR3 size: 17 residues. Germline CDR1 is SGHRS and CDR2 is YFSETQ. Filled out from reference TRBV5-1 and TRBJ2-1, the complete variable domain reads KAGVTQTPRYLIKTRGQQVTLSCSPISGHRSVSWYQQTPGQGLQFLFEYFSETQRNKGNFPGRFSGRQFSNSRSEMNVSTLELGDSALYLCASSLVGTGGVYNEQFFGPGTRLTVL.

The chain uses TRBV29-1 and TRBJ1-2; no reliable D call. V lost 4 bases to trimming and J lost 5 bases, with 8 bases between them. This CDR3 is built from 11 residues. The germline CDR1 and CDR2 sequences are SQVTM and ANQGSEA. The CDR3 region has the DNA TGCAGCGTTGTCCCAGTTTATGGCTACACCTTC. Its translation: CSVVPVYGYTF.

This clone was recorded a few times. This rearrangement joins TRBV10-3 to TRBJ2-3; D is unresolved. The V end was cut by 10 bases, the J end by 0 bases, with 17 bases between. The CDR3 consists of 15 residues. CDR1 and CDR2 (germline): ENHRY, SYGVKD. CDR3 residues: CATSAPRISTDTQYF. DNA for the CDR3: TGTGCCACAAGCGCACCCCGAATCAGCACAGATACGCAGTATTTT.

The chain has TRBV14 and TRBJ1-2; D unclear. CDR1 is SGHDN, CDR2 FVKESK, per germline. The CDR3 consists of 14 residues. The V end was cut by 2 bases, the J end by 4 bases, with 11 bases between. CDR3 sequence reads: CASSQSGFVYGYTF. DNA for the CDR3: TGTGCCAGCAGCCAAAGTGGTTTCGTCTATGGCTACACCTTC.

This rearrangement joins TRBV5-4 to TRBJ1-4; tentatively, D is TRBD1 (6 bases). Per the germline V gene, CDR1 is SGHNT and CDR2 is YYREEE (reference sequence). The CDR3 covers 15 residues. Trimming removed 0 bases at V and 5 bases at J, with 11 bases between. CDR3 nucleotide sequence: TGTGCCAGCAGCTTGGATTCGAGGGGGAATGAAAAACTGTTTTTT. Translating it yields CASSLDSRGNEKLFF.

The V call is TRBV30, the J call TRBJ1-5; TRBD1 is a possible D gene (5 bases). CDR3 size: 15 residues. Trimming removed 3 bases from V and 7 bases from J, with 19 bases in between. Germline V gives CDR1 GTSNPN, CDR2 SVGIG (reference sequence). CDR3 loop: CAWRDWEARGQPQHF. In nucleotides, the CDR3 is TGTGCCTGGAGGGACTGGGAAGCCCGGGGCCAGCCCCAGCATTTT.

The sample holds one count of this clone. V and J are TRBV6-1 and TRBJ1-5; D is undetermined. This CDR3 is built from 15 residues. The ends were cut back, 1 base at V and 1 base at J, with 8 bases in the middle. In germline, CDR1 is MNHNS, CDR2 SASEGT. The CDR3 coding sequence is TGTGCCAGCAGTGAAGTAACACCCAGCAATCAGCCCCAGCATTTT. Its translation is CASSEVTPSNQPQHF.

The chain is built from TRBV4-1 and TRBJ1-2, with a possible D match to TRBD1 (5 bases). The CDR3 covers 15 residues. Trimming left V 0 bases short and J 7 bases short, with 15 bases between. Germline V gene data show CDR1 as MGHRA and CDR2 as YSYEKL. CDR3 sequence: CASSQEVVAGVGYTF. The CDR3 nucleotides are TGCGCCAGCAGCCAAGAGGTCGTAGCGGGGGTTGGCTACACCTTC.

The CDR3 region has the DNA TGCGCCAGCAGCCAAGATCAGGGACGGCGCTCCTACAATGAGCAGTTCTTC. It yields the protein CASSQDQGRRSYNEQFF. J is TRBJ2-1 and V is TRBV4-1; D tentatively fits TRBD1 or TRBD2 (5 bases each). The V gene lost 0 bases and the J gene lost 0 bases, with 12 bases spanning the gap. This CDR3 comprises 17 residues. Germline assignment: CDR1 MGHRA and CDR2 YSYEKL.

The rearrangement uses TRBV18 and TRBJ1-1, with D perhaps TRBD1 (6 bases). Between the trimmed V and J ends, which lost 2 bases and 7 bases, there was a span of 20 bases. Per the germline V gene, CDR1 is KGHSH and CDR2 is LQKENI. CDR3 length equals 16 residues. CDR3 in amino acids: CASSPGGVGEGGEAFF. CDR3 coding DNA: TGTGCCAGCTCACCAGGGGGAGTTGGAGAAGGGGGTGAAGCTTTCTTT.

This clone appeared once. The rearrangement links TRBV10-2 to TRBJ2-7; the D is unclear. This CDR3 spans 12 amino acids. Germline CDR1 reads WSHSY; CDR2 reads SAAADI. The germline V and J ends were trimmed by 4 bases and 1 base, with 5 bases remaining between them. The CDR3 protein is CASSAASYEQYF. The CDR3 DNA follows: TGCGCCAGCAGTGCAGCGTCCTACGAGCAGTACTTC.

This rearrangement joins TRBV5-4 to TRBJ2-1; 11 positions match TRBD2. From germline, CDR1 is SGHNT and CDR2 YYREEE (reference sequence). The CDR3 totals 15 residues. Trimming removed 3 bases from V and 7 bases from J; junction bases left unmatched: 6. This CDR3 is CASSWRLAGKNEQFF. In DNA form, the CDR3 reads TGTGCCAGCAGCTGGAGACTAGCGGGAAAAAATGAGCAGTTCTTC.

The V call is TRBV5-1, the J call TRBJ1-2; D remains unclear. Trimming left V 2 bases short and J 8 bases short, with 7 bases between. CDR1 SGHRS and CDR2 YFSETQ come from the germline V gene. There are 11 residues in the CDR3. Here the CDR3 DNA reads TGCGCCAGCAGCTTCCTGGGAGGCTACACCTTC. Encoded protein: CASSFLGGYTF.

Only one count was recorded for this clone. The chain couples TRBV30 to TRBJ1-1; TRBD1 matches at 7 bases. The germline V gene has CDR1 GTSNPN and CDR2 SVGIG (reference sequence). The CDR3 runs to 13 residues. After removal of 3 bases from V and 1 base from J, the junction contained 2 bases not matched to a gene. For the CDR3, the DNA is TGTGCCTGGAGCGGACAGGCGAACACTGAAGCTTTCTTT. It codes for CAWSGQANTEAFF.

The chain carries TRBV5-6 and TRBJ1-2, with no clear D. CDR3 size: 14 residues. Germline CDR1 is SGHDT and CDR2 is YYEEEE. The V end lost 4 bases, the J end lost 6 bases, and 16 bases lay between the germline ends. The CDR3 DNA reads TGTGCCAGCAGCCAAACCCAATATCCCGATGGCTACACCTTC. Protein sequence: CASSQTQYPDGYTF.

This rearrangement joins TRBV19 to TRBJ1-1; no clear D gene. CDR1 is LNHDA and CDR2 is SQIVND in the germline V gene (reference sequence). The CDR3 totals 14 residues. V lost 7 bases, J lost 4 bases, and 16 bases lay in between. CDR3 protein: CASTPRTSATEAFF. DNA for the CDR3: TGTGCCAGTACCCCTAGGACCTCGGCCACTGAAGCTTTCTTT.

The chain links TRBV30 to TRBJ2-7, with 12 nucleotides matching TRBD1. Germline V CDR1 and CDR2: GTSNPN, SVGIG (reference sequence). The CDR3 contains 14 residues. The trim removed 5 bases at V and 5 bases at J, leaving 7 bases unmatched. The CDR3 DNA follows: TGTGCCTGGTCCCTAGGGACAGGGGGCGACGAGCAGTACTTC. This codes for CAWSLGTGGDEQYF.

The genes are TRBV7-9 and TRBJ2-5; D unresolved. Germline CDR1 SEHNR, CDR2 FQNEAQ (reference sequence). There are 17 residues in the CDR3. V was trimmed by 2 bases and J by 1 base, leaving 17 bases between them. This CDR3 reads CASSLSISERPQETQYF. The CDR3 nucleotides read TGTGCCAGCAGCTTATCTATTTCGGAGAGACCCCAAGAGACCCAGTACTTC. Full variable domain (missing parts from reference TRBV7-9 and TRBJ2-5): DTGVSQNPRHKITKRGQNVTFRCDPISEHNRLYWYRQTLGQGPEFLTYFQNEAQLEKSRLLSDRFSAERPKGSFSTLEIQRTEQGDSAMYLCASSLSISERPQETQYFGPGTRLLVL.

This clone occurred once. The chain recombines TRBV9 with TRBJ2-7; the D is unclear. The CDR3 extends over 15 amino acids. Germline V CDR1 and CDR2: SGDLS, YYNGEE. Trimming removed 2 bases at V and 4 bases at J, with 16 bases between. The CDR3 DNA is TGTGCCAGCAGCGTCAGCCCGGAACTTATTTACGAGCAGTACTTC. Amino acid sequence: CASSVSPELIYEQYF.

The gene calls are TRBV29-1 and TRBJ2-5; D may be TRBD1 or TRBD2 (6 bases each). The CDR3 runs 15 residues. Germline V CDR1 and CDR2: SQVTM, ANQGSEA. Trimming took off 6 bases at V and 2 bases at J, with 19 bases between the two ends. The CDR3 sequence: CSVGGGAQGQETQYF. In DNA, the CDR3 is TGCAGCGTCGGAGGGGGAGCACAGGGACAAGAGACCCAGTACTTC. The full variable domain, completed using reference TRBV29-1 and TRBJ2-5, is SAVISQKPSRDICQRGTSLTIQCQVDSQVTMMFWYRQQPGQSLTLIATANQGSEATYESGFVIDKFPISRPNLTFSTLTVSNMSPEDSSIYLCSVGGGAQGQETQYFGPGTRLLVL.

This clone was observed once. The CDR3 region has the DNA TGTGCCGGCCGGTGGGCAGGGAACTATGGCTACACCTTC. Amino acids: CAGRWAGNYGYTF. This chain uses TRBV28 with TRBJ1-2; tentatively, D is TRBD1 (5 bases). The CDR3 extends over 13 amino acids. V dropped 11 bases and J dropped 2 bases, with 15 bases sitting between them. Germline V gene sequence: CDR1 MDHEN, CDR2 SYDVKM.

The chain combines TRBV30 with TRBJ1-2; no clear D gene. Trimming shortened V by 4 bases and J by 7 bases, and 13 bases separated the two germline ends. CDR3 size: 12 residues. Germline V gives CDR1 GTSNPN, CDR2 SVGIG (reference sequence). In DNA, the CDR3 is TGTGCCTGGACCGAAGGGATGAGTGGCTACACCTTC. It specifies CAWTEGMSGYTF. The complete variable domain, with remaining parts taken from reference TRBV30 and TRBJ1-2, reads SQTIHQWPATLVQPVGSPLSLECTVEGTSNPNLYWYRQAAGRGLQLLFYSVGIGQISSEVPQNLSASRPQDRQFILSSKKLLLSDSGFYLCAWTEGMSGYTFGSGTRLTVV.

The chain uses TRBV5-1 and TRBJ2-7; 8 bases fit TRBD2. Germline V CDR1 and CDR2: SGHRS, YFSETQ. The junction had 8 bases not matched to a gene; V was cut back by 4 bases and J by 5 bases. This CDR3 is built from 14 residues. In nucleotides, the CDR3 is TGCGCCAGCAGCCAACTAGCGGACGACCACGAGCAGTACTTC. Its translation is CASSQLADDHEQYF.

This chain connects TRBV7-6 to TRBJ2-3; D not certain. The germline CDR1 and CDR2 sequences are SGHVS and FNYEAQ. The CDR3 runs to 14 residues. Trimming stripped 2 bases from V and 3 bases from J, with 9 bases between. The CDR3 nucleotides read TGTGCCAGCAGCTTAATGGACCGTACAGATACGCAGTATTTT. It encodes CASSLMDRTDTQYF.

CDR3 coding DNA: TGTGCCAGCAGCTTGGGGGGTAGGGTACAGGTGAACACTGAAGCTTTCTTT. Amino acids: CASSLGGRVQVNTEAFF. The V and J genes are TRBV5-4 and TRBJ1-1, with TRBD1 as a possible D gene (5 bases). The ends were cut back, 0 bases at V and 0 bases at J, with 15 bases in the middle. Germline lookup yields CDR1 SGHNT and CDR2 YYREEE (reference sequence). The CDR3 loop spans 17 amino acids.